Listed below are T cell receptor beta chains from one sample, sequenced in a study of T cells in localized non-small cell lung cancer. The assay was immunoSEQ multiplex PCR, and TCRdb's table has in-frame clones only and misses some. The data show around 36,000 clones, with 81% seen just once and about 7% held by the top ten. Sequenced here: peripheral blood mononuclear cells, sampled before any cancer treatment. The receptors shown here come from a male donor at least 60 years old with stage II lung adenocarcinoma. Both conserved end residues are part of each CDR3. D genes are given only for firm matches. The listing skips clone size in some rows; elsewhere it reads once, few, many or a size class.

>TRBV7-3|16|TRBJ2-2|-|-
CASSNSKVRGTGELFF
TGTGCCAGCAGCAACTCGAAGGTTCGGGGTACCGGGGAGCTGTTTTTT
>TRBV18|13|TRBJ2-3|-|-
CASSPTKTDTQYF
TGTGCCAGCTCACCAACCAAAACAGATACGCAGTATTTT
>TRBV11-3|15|TRBJ2-3|-|-
CASSLSSLPGDTQYF
TGTGCCAGCAGCTTAAGTAGCTTACCAGGGGATACGCAGTATTTT
>TRBV2|18|TRBJ2-1|-|-
CASSPSRWGKGGGYEQFF
TGTGCCAGCAGTCCTTCGAGGTGGGGGAAAGGGGGTGGATATGAGCAGTTCTTC
>TRBV4-3|15|TRBJ1-1|-|-
CASSQDISPGTEAFF
TGCGCCAGCAGCCAAGATATCTCCCCGGGCACTGAAGCTTTCTTT
>TRBV28|15|TRBJ1-5|-|-
CASSLYGQGDQPQHF
TGTGCCAGCAGTTTATATGGCCAGGGCGATCAGCCCCAGCATTTT
>TRBV5-1|14|TRBJ1-1|-|-
CASSYSGLNTEAFF
TGCGCCAGCAGCTACTCAGGGTTGAACACTGAAGCTTTCTTT
>TRBV28|15|TRBJ2-1|-|-
CASPPSGSSYNEQFF
TGTGCCAGCCCCCCATCGGGGAGCTCCTACAATGAGCAGTTCTTC
>TRBV6-5|14|TRBJ1-2|-|-
CASTTMTDNYGYTF
TGTGCCAGCACCACGATGACAGATAACTATGGCTACACCTTC
>TRBV12-5|15|TRBJ1-1|-|-
CASGFVGTLNTEAFF
TGTGCTAGTGGTTTCGTCGGGACCCTGAACACTGAAGCTTTCTTT
>TRBV27|16|TRBJ1-1|-|-
CASSLRGVTRDTEAFF
TGTGCCAGCAGTCTCAGGGGCGTGACCCGGGACACTGAAGCTTTCTTT
>TRBV19|13|TRBJ2-3|-|-
CASSMGSADTQYF
TGTGCCAGTAGTATGGGCAGCGCAGATACGCAGTATTTT
>TRBV27|15|TRBJ2-2|-|-
CASSLGPANTGELFF
TGTGCCAGCAGTTTGGGACCAGCGAACACCGGGGAGCTGTTTTTT
>TRBV7-9|13|TRBJ1-3|-|-
CASRFLGGNTIYF
TGTGCCAGCAGATTTCTCGGTGGAAACACCATATATTTT
>TRBV7-2|14|TRBJ2-2|-|-
CASSFGELDGELFF
TGTGCCAGCAGCTTCGGAGAACTAGACGGGGAGCTGTTTTTT
>TRBV6-6|14|TRBJ2-5|-|-
CASSYGWGQETQYF
TGTGCCAGCAGTTACGGTTGGGGCCAAGAGACCCAGTACTTC
>TRBV11-2|13|TRBJ2-7|-|-
CASSSREGYEQYF
TGTGCCAGCAGCTCCCGCGAGGGGTACGAGCAGTACTTC
>TRBV1|20|TRBJ1-2|-|-
CTSSQGRTDRDRVPNYGYTF
TGCACCAGCAGCCAAGGAAGGACGGACCGGGACAGGGTGCCTAACTATGGCTACACCTTC
>TRBV19|13|TRBJ1-5|-|-
CASKVRGDQPQHF
TGTGCCAGTAAGGTCCGGGGGGATCAGCCCCAGCATTTT
>TRBV19|14|TRBJ2-1|few|-
CASRAPPSYNEQFF
TGTGCCAGTAGGGCTCCCCCTTCCTACAATGAGCAGTTCTTC
>TRBV6-5|13|TRBJ1-2|few|-
CASNPTPWEGYTF
TGTGCCAGCAACCCCACGCCTTGGGAAGGCTACACCTTC
>TRBV4-2|18|TRBJ2-1|-|-
CASSQDKSGYHTYNEQFF
TGTGCCAGCAGCCAAGATAAAAGCGGCTACCACACATACAATGAGCAGTTCTTC
>TRBV4-2|16|TRBJ2-1|-|TRBD2
CASSQGALAVGNEQFF
TGTGCCAGCAGCCAAGGGGCCCTAGCGGTTGGGAATGAGCAGTTCTTC
>TRBV5-1|15|TRBJ2-5|once|-
CASSLGDTAVGEQYF
TGCGCCAGCAGCTTGGGGGACACAGCAGTCGGAGAGCAGTACTTC
>TRBV29-1|12|TRBJ2-7|-|-
CSVVGQGMEQYF
TGCAGCGTTGTAGGCCAGGGGATGGAGCAGTACTTC
>TRBV5-1|14|TRBJ1-1|-|-
CASSPGEGRTEAFF
TGCGCCAGCAGCCCGGGAGAGGGTCGAACTGAAGCTTTCTTT
>TRBV19|14|TRBJ1-1|-|TRBD1
CASTLTGGNTEAFF
TGTGCCAGTACCCTGACAGGGGGAAACACTGAAGCTTTCTTT
>TRBV6-6|15|TRBJ1-1|-|TRBD1
CASSGFRDRDTEAFF
TGTGCCAGCAGTGGATTCCGGGACAGGGACACTGAAGCTTTCTTT
>TRBV19|15|TRBJ1-3|-|-
CASRKVGYSGNTIYF
TGTGCCAGTAGAAAGGTCGGATACTCTGGAAACACCATATATTTT
>TRBV29-1|10|TRBJ1-1|-|-
CSGGNTEAFF
TGCAGCGGGGGGAACACTGAAGCTTTCTTT
>TRBV5-6|16|TRBJ2-2|few|-
CASSSMGQGLTGELFF
TGTGCCAGCAGCTCCATGGGGCAGGGGCTCACCGGGGAGCTGTTTTTT
>TRBV11-2|15|TRBJ2-2|few|-
CASSLSGLYTGELFF
TGTGCCAGCAGCTTAAGCGGGCTGTACACCGGGGAGCTGTTTTTT
>TRBV7-9|16|TRBJ2-4|-|TRBD1
CASSPETGVAKNIQYF
TGTGCCAGCAGCCCAGAGACAGGGGTAGCCAAAAACATTCAGTACTTC
>TRBV19|15|TRBJ2-7|-|-
CASSIQGRSSYEQYF
TGTGCCAGTAGTATACAGGGAAGATCCTCCTACGAGCAGTACTTC
>TRBV18|12|TRBJ2-7|-|-
CASSPQRNEQYF
TGTGCCAGCTCACCACAAAGGAACGAGCAGTACTTC
>TRBV19|15|TRBJ2-7|-|-
CASSSGTTLSYEQYF
TGTGCCAGTAGTTCCGGGACGACACTCTCCTACGAGCAGTACTTC
>TRBV30|14|TRBJ2-7|-|TRBD2
CAWSVGGPSKEQYF
TGTGCCTGGAGTGTGGGAGGGCCCTCAAAGGAGCAGTACTTC
>TRBV7-9|14|TRBJ2-7|-|TRBD2
CASSPGTSEYEQYF
TGTGCCAGCAGCCCAGGGACTAGCGAGTACGAGCAGTACTTC
>TRBV27|15|TRBJ1-1|-|TRBD1
CASRKQGQINTEAFF
TGTGCCAGCAGGAAGCAGGGACAGATTAACACTGAAGCTTTCTTT
>TRBV5-4|16|TRBJ2-5|-|-
CASSQGGWGDRETQYF
TGTGCCAGCAGCCAGGGCGGTTGGGGGGATCGGGAGACCCAGTACTTC
>TRBV30|10|TRBJ2-1|-|-
CAWSMREQFF
TGTGCCTGGAGTATGAGGGAGCAGTTCTTC
>TRBV4-2|15|TRBJ2-7|-|TRBD2
CASSQGQLATYEQYF
TGTGCCAGCAGCCAAGGGCAACTAGCGACCTACGAGCAGTACTTC
>TRBV2|15|TRBJ1-2|-|TRBD1
CASRGWTGGGNSYTF
TGTGCCTCCCGGGGGTGGACAGGTGGGGGAAATAGCTACACCTTC
>TRBV11-1|13|TRBJ1-1|once|TRBD1
CASNADRDTEAFF
TGTGCCAGCAACGCCGACAGGGACACTGAAGCTTTCTTT
>TRBV5-1|12|TRBJ2-3|-|-
CASSFSTDTQYF
TGCGCCAGCAGTTTCTCCACAGATACGCAGTATTTT
>TRBV18|14|TRBJ1-5|-|-
CASSAGRMNQPQHF
TGTGCCAGCTCAGCGGGGCGAATGAATCAGCCCCAGCATTTT